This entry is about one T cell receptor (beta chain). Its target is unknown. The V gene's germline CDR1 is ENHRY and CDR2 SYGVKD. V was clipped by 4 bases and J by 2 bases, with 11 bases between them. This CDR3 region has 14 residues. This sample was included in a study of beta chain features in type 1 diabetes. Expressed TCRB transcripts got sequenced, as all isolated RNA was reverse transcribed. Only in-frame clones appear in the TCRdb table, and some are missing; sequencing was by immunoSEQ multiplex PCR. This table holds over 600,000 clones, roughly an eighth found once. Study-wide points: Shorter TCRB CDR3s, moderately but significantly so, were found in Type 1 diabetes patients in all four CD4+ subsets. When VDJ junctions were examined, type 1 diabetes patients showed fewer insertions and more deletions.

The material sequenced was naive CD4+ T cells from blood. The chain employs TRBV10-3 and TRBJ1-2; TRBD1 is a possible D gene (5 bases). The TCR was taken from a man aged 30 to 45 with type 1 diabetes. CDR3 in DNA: TGTGCCATCAGTGGGGGGTGGAGCAACTATGGCTACACCTTC. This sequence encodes CAISGGWSNYGYTF.